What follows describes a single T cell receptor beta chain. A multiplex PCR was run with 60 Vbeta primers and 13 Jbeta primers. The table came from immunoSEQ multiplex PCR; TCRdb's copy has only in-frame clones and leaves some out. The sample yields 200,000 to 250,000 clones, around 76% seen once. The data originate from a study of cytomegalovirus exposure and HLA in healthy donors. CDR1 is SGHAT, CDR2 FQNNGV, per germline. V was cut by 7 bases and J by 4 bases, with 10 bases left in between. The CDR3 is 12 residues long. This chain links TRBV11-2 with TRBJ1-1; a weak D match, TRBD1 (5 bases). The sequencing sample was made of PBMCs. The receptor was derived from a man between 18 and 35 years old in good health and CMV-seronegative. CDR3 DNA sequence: TGTGCCAGCACCTCGGGGGTCACTGAAGCTTTCTTT. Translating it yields CASTSGVTEAFF.